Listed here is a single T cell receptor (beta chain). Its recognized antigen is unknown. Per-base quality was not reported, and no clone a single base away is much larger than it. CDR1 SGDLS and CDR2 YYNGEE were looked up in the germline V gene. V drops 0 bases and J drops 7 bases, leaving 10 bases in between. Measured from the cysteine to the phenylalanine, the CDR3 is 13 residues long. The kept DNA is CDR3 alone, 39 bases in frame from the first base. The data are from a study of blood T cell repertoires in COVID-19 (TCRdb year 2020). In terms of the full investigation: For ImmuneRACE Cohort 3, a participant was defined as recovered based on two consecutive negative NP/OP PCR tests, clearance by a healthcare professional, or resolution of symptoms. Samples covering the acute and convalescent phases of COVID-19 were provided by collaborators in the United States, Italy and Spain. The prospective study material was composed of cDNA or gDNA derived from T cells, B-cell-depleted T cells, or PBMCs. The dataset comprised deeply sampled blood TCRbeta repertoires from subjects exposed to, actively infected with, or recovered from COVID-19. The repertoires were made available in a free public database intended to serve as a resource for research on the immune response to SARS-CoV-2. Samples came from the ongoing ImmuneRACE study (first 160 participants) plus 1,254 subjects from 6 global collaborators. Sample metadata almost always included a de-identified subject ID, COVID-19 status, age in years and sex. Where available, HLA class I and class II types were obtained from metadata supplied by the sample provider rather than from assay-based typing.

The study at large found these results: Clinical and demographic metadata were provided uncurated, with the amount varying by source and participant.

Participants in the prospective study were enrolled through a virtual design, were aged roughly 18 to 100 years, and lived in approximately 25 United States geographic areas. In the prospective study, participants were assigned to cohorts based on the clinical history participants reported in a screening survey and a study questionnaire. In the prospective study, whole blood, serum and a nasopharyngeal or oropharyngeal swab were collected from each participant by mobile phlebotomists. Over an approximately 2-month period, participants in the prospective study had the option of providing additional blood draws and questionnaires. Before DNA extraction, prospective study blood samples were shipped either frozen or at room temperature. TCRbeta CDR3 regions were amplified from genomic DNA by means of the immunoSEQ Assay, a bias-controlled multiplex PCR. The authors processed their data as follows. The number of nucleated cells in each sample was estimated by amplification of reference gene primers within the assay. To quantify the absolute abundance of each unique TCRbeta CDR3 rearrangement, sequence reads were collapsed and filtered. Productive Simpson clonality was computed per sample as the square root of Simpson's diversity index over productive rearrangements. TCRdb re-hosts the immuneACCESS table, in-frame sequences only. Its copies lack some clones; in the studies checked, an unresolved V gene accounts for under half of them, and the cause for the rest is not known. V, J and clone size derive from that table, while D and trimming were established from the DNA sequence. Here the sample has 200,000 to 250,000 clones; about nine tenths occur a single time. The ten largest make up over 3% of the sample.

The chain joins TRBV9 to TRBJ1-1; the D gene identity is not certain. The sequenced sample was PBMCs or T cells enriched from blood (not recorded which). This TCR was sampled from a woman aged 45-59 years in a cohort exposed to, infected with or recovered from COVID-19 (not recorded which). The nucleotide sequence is TGTGCCAGCAGCGTAGTCCTGGGGAGTGAAGCTTTCTTT. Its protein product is CASSVVLGSEAFF.